Listed below are T cell receptor beta chains from one sample, sequenced in a study of cytomegalovirus exposure and HLA in healthy donors. Libraries were prepared by immunoSEQ multiplex PCR; TCRdb keeps only in-frame clonotypes and omits some of them. The sample shows around 120,000 clones, roughly 71% of them seen only once. Sequencing input: PBMCs. The origin of the receptors is a man aged 40-55 years in good health and CMV-seropositive. Both conserved end residues are part of each CDR3. The D gene is left open where the match is weak. Part of the rows lack a size; the others show once, few, many or a class for expanded clones.

abundance | j_gene | d_gene | v_gene | CDR3aa | CDR3nt
. | TRBJ2-1 | . | TRBV9 | CASSPRLVGNEQFF | TGTGCCAGCAGCCCGCGACTAGTAGGCAATGAGCAGTTCTTC
. | TRBJ1-1 | TRBD1 | TRBV28 | CASGKDRENTEAFF | TGTGCCAGCGGTAAAGACAGGGAGAACACTGAAGCTTTCTTT
. | TRBJ1-2 | TRBD1 | TRBV6-5 | CASSYARQGAVYGYTF | TGTGCCAGCAGTTACGCCCGGCAGGGGGCTGTCTATGGCTACACCTTC
once | TRBJ2-5 | . | TRBV6-5 | CASSGLAREETQYF | TGTGCCAGCAGTGGGCTAGCGCGAGAAGAGACCCAGTACTTC
few | TRBJ1-2 | . | TRBV27 | CASSSGQFYGYTF | TGTGCCAGCAGTTCTGGTCAGTTCTATGGCTACACCTTC
. | TRBJ1-2 | . | TRBV7-2 | CASSLSYGYTF | TGTGCCAGCAGCTTGAGCTATGGCTACACCTTC
. | TRBJ1-2 | TRBD1 | TRBV4-2 | CASSRDRDGYTF | TGTGCCAGCAGCCGGGACAGAGATGGCTACACCTTC
. | TRBJ1-3 | TRBD1 | TRBV28 | CASTSGTGVGNTIYF | TGTGCCAGTACCTCCGGGACAGGGGTTGGAAACACCATATATTTT
. | TRBJ2-5 | . | TRBV19 | CASSNPLEGETQYF | TGTGCCAGTAGTAACCCCTTGGAGGGAGAGACCCAGTACTTC
. | TRBJ2-2 | . | TRBV11-1 | CASSLVSLPNTGELFF | TGTGCCAGCAGCTTAGTATCACTGCCGAACACCGGGGAGCTGTTTTTT
. | TRBJ2-1 | TRBD2 | TRBV9 | CASSQMTSGINNEQFF | TGTGCCAGCAGCCAGATGACTAGCGGGATTAATAATGAGCAGTTCTTC
. | TRBJ1-2 | TRBD1 | TRBV30 | CAWEQGAGYGYTF | TGTGCCTGGGAACAGGGGGCGGGCTATGGCTACACCTTC
. | TRBJ2-3 | . | TRBV27 | CASSLSNIADTQYF | TGTGCCAGCAGTTTATCGAATATAGCAGATACGCAGTATTTT
. | TRBJ2-7 | . | TRBV30 | CAWSGDNYEQYF | TGTGCCTGGAGTGGGGACAACTACGAGCAGTACTTC
. | TRBJ1-4 | . | TRBV5-8 | CASSHTALFF | TGTGCCAGCAGCCATACAGCTCTGTTTTTT
. | TRBJ2-3 | TRBD2 | TRBV27 | CASSLSGGSPDTQYF | TGTGCCAGCAGTTTATCTGGCGGGAGCCCAGATACGCAGTATTTT
. | TRBJ1-2 | TRBD1 | TRBV7-9 | CASSLETGGAYGYTF | TGTGCCAGCAGCTTAGAGACAGGGGGCGCATATGGCTACACCTTC
once | TRBJ2-1 | . | TRBV20-1 | CSATNNNEQFF | TGCAGTGCCACCAACAACAATGAGCAGTTCTTC
. | TRBJ2-7 | TRBD2 | TRBV28 | CASTSSGLAGRDEQYF | TGTGCCAGCACCTCTTCGGGACTAGCGGGAAGAGACGAGCAGTACTTC
. | TRBJ2-2 | TRBD2 | TRBV30 | CARSRTSGRNGELFF | TGTGCCCGGAGCAGGACTAGCGGGAGGAACGGGGAGCTGTTTTTT
. | TRBJ1-1 | . | TRBV7-8 | CASSLVGGRTGEAFF | TGTGCCAGCAGCTTAGTCGGTGGTAGAACAGGTGAAGCTTTCTTT
. | TRBJ2-5 | TRBD1 | TRBV7-7 | CASSQTGTVQETQYF | TGTGCCAGCAGCCAAACCGGGACAGTCCAAGAGACCCAGTACTTC
. | TRBJ1-5 | . | TRBV21-1 | CASSSRDRADQPQHF | TGTGCCAGCAGCAGCCGGGACAGGGCGGATCAGCCCCAGCATTTT
. | TRBJ2-7 | . | TRBV7-8 | CASSSKGLAEQYF | TGTGCCAGCAGCTCCAAGGGACTCGCGGAGCAGTACTTC
. | TRBJ2-7 | TRBD1 | TRBV7-6 | CASSPRSGTGGSEQYF | TGTGCCAGCAGCCCGAGATCCGGGACAGGGGGCTCCGAGCAGTACTTC
. | TRBJ2-7 | . | TRBV4-1 | CASSHPGTYYEQYF | TGCGCCAGCAGCCACCCCGGGACTTACTACGAGCAGTACTTC